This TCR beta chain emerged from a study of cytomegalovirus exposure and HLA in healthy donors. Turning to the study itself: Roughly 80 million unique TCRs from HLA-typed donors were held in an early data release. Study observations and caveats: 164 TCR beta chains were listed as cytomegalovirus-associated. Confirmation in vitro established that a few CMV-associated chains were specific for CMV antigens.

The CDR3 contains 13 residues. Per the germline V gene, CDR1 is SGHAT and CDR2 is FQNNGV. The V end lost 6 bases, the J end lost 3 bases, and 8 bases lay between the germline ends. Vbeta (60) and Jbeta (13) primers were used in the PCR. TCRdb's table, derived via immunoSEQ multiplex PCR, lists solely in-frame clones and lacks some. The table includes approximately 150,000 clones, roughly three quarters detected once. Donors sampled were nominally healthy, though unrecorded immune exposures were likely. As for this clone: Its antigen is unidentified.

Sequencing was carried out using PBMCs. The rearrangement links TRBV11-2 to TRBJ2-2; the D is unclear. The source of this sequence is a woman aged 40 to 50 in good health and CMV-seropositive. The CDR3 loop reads CASSREYTGELFF. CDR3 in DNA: TGTGCCAGCAGTCGAGAATACACCGGGGAGCTGTTTTTT.